One sample yielded the 30 T cell receptor beta chains listed below, sequenced in a study of T cells after posttransplantation cyclophosphamide. The repertoire was sequenced with immunoSEQ multiplex PCR; TCRdb's copy has only in-frame clones and lacks some. The sample lists approximately 22,000 clones, under 85% occurring once. The sample comprised memory CD4+ T cells sorted from PBMCs. The origin of the receptors is a woman in her sixties in good health, CMV-negative, and a related stem cell transplant donor.

The rearrangement joins TRBV7-2 to TRBJ2-5; 9 bases are a match to TRBD1. The V gene end was trimmed by 5 bases and the J gene end by 5 bases; junction bases not matched to a gene: 9. Germline V gene data show CDR1 as SGHTA and CDR2 as FQGNSA. The length of the CDR3 is 15 residues. DNA for the CDR3: TGTGCCAGCAGCCCGAACAGGGGGCGCGGGGAGACCCAGTACTTC. Translated, it gives CASSPNRGRGETQYF.

V is TRBV28 and J is TRBJ2-7; TRBD1 matches at 9 bases. J lost 2 bases, V lost 8 bases, and 7 bases had no gene match. The CDR3 has 14 amino acids. CDR1 and CDR2 (germline): MDHEN, SYDVKM. For the CDR3, the DNA is TGTGCCAGCCGCGGGACAGGGAAAACCTACGAGCAGTACTTC. It specifies CASRGTGKTYEQYF.

The chain uses TRBV5-5 and TRBJ1-2, with TRBD1 matching over 8 bases. The trim removed 3 bases at V and 3 bases at J, leaving 1 base unmatched. From germline, CDR1 is SGHKS and CDR2 YYEKEE (reference sequence). There are 13 residues in the CDR3. The CDR3 coding sequence is TGTGCCAGCAGCTCGACAGGGGACTATGGCTACACCTTC. Translated: CASSSTGDYGYTF.

The V call is TRBV10-3, the J call TRBJ1-1; 10 nucleotides agree with TRBD1. The V gene end was trimmed by 10 bases and the J gene end by 1 base; junction bases not matched to a gene: 6. This CDR3 is 14 amino acids long. Germline lookup yields CDR1 ENHRY and CDR2 SYGVKD. In DNA, the CDR3 is TGTGCCACCACCGGGACAGGGGAGAACACTGAAGCTTTCTTT. It specifies CATTGTGENTEAFF.

The J gene is TRBJ1-2, the V gene TRBV19, with 8 bases identical to TRBD1. Per germline, CDR1 LNHDA and CDR2 SQIVND (reference sequence). This CDR3 is 16 amino acids long. Trimming cost V 3 bases and J 2 bases; bases outside gene matches: 8. This chain's CDR3 is CASSMPDREANYGYTF. The CDR3 DNA reads TGTGCCAGTAGTATGCCGGACAGGGAGGCGAACTATGGCTACACCTTC.

This clone was counted only a few times. The rearrangement links TRBV4-3 to TRBJ1-1; D is uncertain. The CDR3 length is 15 residues. Trimming left V 0 bases short and J 0 bases short, with 8 bases between. Germline V gene sequence: CDR1 LGHNA, CDR2 YSLEER. The CDR3 DNA reads TGCGCCAGCAGCCAAGACCACACAATGAACACTGAAGCTTTCTTT. Protein: CASSQDHTMNTEAFF.

This clone is medium-sized (0.01 to 0.1%) in the sample. The gene calls are TRBV19 and TRBJ2-1; 7 bases align to TRBD1. This CDR3 spans 14 amino acids. V lost 4 bases and J lost 4; bases outside the gene matches: 4. Germline assignment: CDR1 LNHDA and CDR2 SQIVND (reference sequence). DNA of the CDR3: TGTGCCAGTAGTAGGCAGGGGGATTACAATGAGCAGTTCTTC. The encoded protein is CASSRQGDYNEQFF.

This chain joins TRBV5-6 and TRBJ2-2, with D perhaps matching TRBD1 (6 bases). Between the trimmed V and J ends, which lost 3 bases and 2 bases, there was a span of 14 bases. Germline V CDR1 and CDR2: SGHDT, YYEEEE. The CDR3 covers 16 residues. The CDR3 nucleotides are TGTGCCAGCAGCTCGATTCAGGGGCGTAACACCGGGGAGCTGTTTTTT. Amino acids: CASSSIQGRNTGELFF.

The rearrangement joins TRBV6-4 to TRBJ2-3; no firm D call. Trimming cost V 0 bases and J 0 bases, with 7 bases left between them. CDR1 is MRHNA and CDR2 is SNTAGT in the germline V gene. There are 15 residues in the CDR3. In DNA, the CDR3 is TGTGCCAGCAGTGACTCGCGGAGAAGCACAGATACGCAGTATTTT. This translates into CASSDSRRSTDTQYF.

V usage is TRBV7-8 and J usage is TRBJ2-1; D is perhaps TRBD1 (5 bases). Germline loops: CDR1 SGHVS, CDR2 FQNEAQ. Trimming stripped 5 bases from V and 3 bases from J, with 14 bases between. The CDR3 extends over 15 amino acids. CDR3 sequence reads: CASSPRMTDYNEQFF. The CDR3 DNA reads as TGTGCCAGCAGCCCAAGGATGACAGACTACAATGAGCAGTTCTTC.

The chain recombines TRBV7-2 with TRBJ2-3; maybe TRBD1 (6 bases). Looked up from germline, CDR1 is SGHTA and CDR2 is FQGNSA. The CDR3 spans 14 residues. The V end lost 2 bases, the J end lost 5 bases, and 11 bases lay between the germline ends. The CDR3 protein is CASSLRGKLDTQYF. CDR3 nucleotides: TGTGCCAGCAGCTTAAGGGGGAAATTAGATACGCAGTATTTT. Using reference TRBV7-2 and TRBJ2-3 for the parts outside the CDR3, the full variable domain is GAGVSQSPSNKVTEKGKDVELRCDPISGHTALYWYRQSLGQGLEFLIYFQGNSAPDKSGLPSDRFSAERTGGSVSTLTIQRTQQEDSAVYLCASSLRGKLDTQYFGPGTRLTVL.

This clone appeared a few times. The V and J genes are TRBV2 and TRBJ2-1; TRBD2 matches 14 bases. CDR1 and CDR2 (germline): SNHLY, FYNNEI. The CDR3 loop spans 15 amino acids. V lost 8 bases, J lost 6 bases, and 6 bases stayed unmatched. The CDR3 DNA is TGTGCCAGCCGACGTGGGACTAGCGGGGGCAATGAGCAGTTCTTC. Its protein is CASRRGTSGGNEQFF.

This chain connects TRBV4-3 to TRBJ2-1, with 10 bases fitting TRBD1. The CDR3 extends over 17 amino acids. Germline CDR1 reads LGHNA; CDR2 reads YSLEER. Germline trimming cut 0 bases from V and 7 bases from J; bases unmatched to any gene: 9. CDR3 sequence: CASSQDERTGGTNEQFF. DNA of the CDR3: TGCGCCAGCAGCCAAGATGAAAGGACAGGGGGGACAAATGAGCAGTTCTTC.

This clone was seen more than once but under ten times. The chain uses TRBV4-1 and TRBJ2-7; 7 bases line up with TRBD2. CDR3 length: 13 residues. The junction had 8 bases not matched to a gene; V was cut back by 0 bases and J by 12 bases. Germline lookup yields CDR1 MGHRA and CDR2 YSYEKL. The CDR3 nucleotides read TGCGCCAGCAGCCAAGATGGGGGAACTAGCGTGTACTTC. Protein: CASSQDGGTSVYF.

The rearrangement joins TRBV18 to TRBJ2-6, with D possibly TRBD2 on 7 matching bases. The germline V gene encodes CDR1 KGHSH and CDR2 LQKENI. The CDR3 covers 16 residues. The V gene lost 3 bases and the J gene lost 4 bases, with 13 bases spanning the gap. CDR3 in amino acids: CASSPLGGQGANVLTF. The DNA for the CDR3 is TGTGCCAGCTCACCTCTCGGGGGGCAAGGGGCCAACGTCCTGACTTTC.

This clone was picked up a small number of times. The chain couples TRBV5-6 to TRBJ2-7, with D unclear. CDR1 SGHDT and CDR2 YYEEEE come from the germline V gene. With 2 bases removed from V and 5 bases from J, the gap between germline ends came to 5 bases. This CDR3 region has 11 residues. The chain's CDR3 is CASSFRDEQYF. The DNA of the CDR3 is TGTGCCAGCAGCTTCCGGGACGAGCAGTACTTC.

The chain joins TRBV4-2 to TRBJ2-3; weak D call: TRBD2 (5 bases). Germline-derived CDR1 and CDR2 are LGHNA and YNFKEQ. This CDR3 spans 17 amino acids. V lost 1 base and J lost 1, with 15 bases in between. The DNA of the CDR3 is TGTGCCAGCAGCCAAGCCCTGGGAAATAGCGGCACAGATACGCAGTATTTT. It translates to CASSQALGNSGTDTQYF.

This chain connects TRBV5-1 to TRBJ1-1, with D possibly matching TRBD1 (6 bases). The CDR3 totals 15 residues. The V and J ends lost 2 bases and 5 bases respectively, with 16 bases between them. Germline CDR1 and CDR2: SGHRS and YFSETQ. CDR3 sequence: CASSLTGFLETEAFF. CDR3 in DNA: TGCGCCAGCAGCTTAACAGGGTTTTTAGAGACTGAAGCTTTCTTT. Based on the CDR3 plus reference TRBV5-1 and TRBJ1-1, the full variable domain is KAGVTQTPRYLIKTRGQQVTLSCSPISGHRSVSWYQQTPGQGLQFLFEYFSETQRNKGNFPGRFSGRQFSNSRSEMNVSTLELGDSALYLCASSLTGFLETEAFFGQGTRLTVV.

This clone was detected only a few times. The chain has TRBV28 and TRBJ1-1; weak D call: TRBD1 (6 bases). Germline CDR1 is MDHEN and CDR2 is SYDVKM. The CDR3 is made up of 15 amino acids. The V and J ends lost 6 bases and 0 bases respectively, with 14 bases between them. CDR3 region: CASRPDDRLNTEAFF. The CDR3 region has the DNA TGTGCCAGCAGACCTGATGACAGGCTGAACACTGAAGCTTTCTTT.

CDR3 DNA sequence: TGTGCCAGCAGTTTATTAAGGCGGATTAGCAATCAGCCCCAGCATTTT. It is translated as CASSLLRRISNQPQHF. The rearrangement joins TRBV28 to TRBJ1-5; unclear D gene. The CDR3 has 16 residues. Per the germline V gene, CDR1 is MDHEN and CDR2 is SYDVKM. V lost 1 base to trimming and J lost 0 bases, with 10 bases between them. The variable domain in full, with the rest retrieved from reference TRBV28 and TRBJ1-5, is DVKVTQSSRYLVKRTGEKVFLECVQDMDHENMFWYRQDPGLGLRLIYFSYDVKMKEKGDIPEGYSVSREKKERFSLILESASTNQTSMYLCASSLLRRISNQPQHFGDGTRLSIL.

This rearrangement joins TRBV7-2 to TRBJ2-1; perhaps TRBD2 as D (6 bases). There are 11 residues in the CDR3. Between the trimmed V and J ends, which lost 4 bases and 12 bases, there was a span of 10 bases. Germline V gene data show CDR1 as SGHTA and CDR2 as FQGNSA. The CDR3 DNA sequence: TGTGCCAGCAGCTGGTTCGGGGGGCAGTTCTTC. It codes for CASSWFGGQFF. The whole variable domain, remainder taken from reference TRBV7-2 and TRBJ2-1, is GAGVSQSPSNKVTEKGKDVELRCDPISGHTALYWYRQSLGQGLEFLIYFQGNSAPDKSGLPSDRFSAERTGGSVSTLTIQRTQQEDSAVYLCASSWFGGQFFGPGTRLTVL.

The rearrangement uses TRBV5-1 and TRBJ2-5, with 8 bases aligning to TRBD1. Germline CDR1 is SGHRS and CDR2 is YFSETQ. Trimming at V came to 9 bases and at J to 3 bases, leaving 4 bases not matched to a gene. The CDR3 sequence is 12 residues long. CDR3 bases: TGCGCCACCGGGACAGGTGAAGAGACCCAGTACTTC. As protein: CATGTGEETQYF.

The V call is TRBV4-2, the J call TRBJ2-3, with D possibly matching TRBD2 (6 bases). The CDR3 covers 17 residues. Germline V gives CDR1 LGHNA, CDR2 YNFKEQ. V gave up 3 bases and J gave up 0 bases, with 16 bases separating them. As DNA, the CDR3 is TGTGCCAGCAGCCAGAACGGTGCGGGAACTAGCACAGATACGCAGTATTTT. Its translation: CASSQNGAGTSTDTQYF.

CDR3 sequence reads: CASSFRLAPNNEQFF. CDR3 sequence (DNA): TGTGCCAGCAGCTTCAGACTAGCTCCGAACAATGAGCAGTTCTTC. This sequence joins TRBV5-8 and TRBJ2-1; TRBD2 agrees at 7 bases. Germline V CDR1 and CDR2: SGHTS, YDEGEE. The junction had 7 bases not matched to a gene; V was cut back by 2 bases and J by 5 bases. CDR3 size: 15 residues.

V gene TRBV28 combines with J gene TRBJ1-5, with 8 bases matching TRBD1. CDR1 MDHEN and CDR2 SYDVKM come from the germline V gene. The trim removed 1 base at V and 4 bases at J, leaving 9 bases unmatched. The CDR3 is 17 amino acids. In nucleotides, the CDR3 is TGTGCCAGCAGTTTATTCCCCCTTCGGACAGGGAATCAGCCCCAGCATTTT. It is translated as CASSLFPLRTGNQPQHF.

This clone was picked up a small number of times. The chain has TRBV7-3 and TRBJ2-1, with D tentatively TRBD1 (6 bases). Trimming cost V 5 bases and J 4 bases, with 15 bases left between them. Germline V gene sequence: CDR1 SGHTA, CDR2 FQGTGA. The CDR3 contains 15 residues. DNA of the CDR3: TGTGCCAGCAGCCAACAGGGAGCCCATTACAATGAGCAGTTCTTC. As protein: CASSQQGAHYNEQFF.

This chain uses TRBV7-9 with TRBJ2-7, with 10 bases that match TRBD1. Trimming cost V 3 bases and J 6 bases; bases outside gene matches: 11. The CDR3 runs 16 residues. In germline, CDR1 is SEHNR, CDR2 FQNEAQ (reference sequence). CDR3 loop: CASSFGRDRGVGEQYF. Written as DNA, the CDR3 is TGTGCCAGCAGCTTCGGCCGGGACAGGGGAGTTGGCGAGCAGTACTTC.

This chain uses TRBV7-8 with TRBJ1-1; D is unresolved. Germline lookup yields CDR1 SGHVS and CDR2 FQNEAQ. The CDR3 sequence is 14 residues long. The V end lost 3 bases, the J end lost 6 bases, and 14 bases lay between the germline ends. CDR3 sequence: CASSFYRGGAEAFF. The CDR3 nucleotides read TGTGCCAGCAGCTTTTACCGGGGTGGCGCTGAAGCTTTCTTT.

This sequence joins TRBV7-9 and TRBJ1-2; D is unclear. Germline V gives CDR1 SEHNR, CDR2 FQNEAQ (reference sequence). The CDR3 totals 14 residues. V lost 2 bases and J 7 bases, leaving 14 bases between the germline ends. This CDR3 is CASSLSLGVSGYTF. As DNA, the CDR3 is TGTGCCAGCAGCTTATCTCTGGGAGTGAGTGGCTACACCTTC.

This clone was observed a handful of times. This sequence joins TRBV6-5 and TRBJ2-6, with D possibly being TRBD1 (5 bases). Trimming took 4 bases from V and 0 from J, leaving 7 bases between them. Germline CDR1 reads MNHEY; CDR2 reads SVGAGI. CDR3 length equals 15 residues. The CDR3 DNA sequence: TGTGCCAGCAGTTCAGGGCGCTCTGGGGCCAACGTCCTGACTTTC. Protein product: CASSSGRSGANVLTF.